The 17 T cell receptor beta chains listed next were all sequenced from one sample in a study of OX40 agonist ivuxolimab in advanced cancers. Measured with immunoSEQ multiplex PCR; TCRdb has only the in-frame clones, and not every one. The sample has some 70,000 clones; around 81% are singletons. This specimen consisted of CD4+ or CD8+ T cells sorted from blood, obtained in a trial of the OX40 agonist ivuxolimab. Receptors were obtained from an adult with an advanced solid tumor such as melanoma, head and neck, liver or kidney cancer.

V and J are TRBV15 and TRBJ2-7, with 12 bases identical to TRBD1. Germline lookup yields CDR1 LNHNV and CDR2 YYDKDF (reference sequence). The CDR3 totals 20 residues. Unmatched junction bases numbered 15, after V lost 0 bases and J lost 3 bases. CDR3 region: CATSRDYGTGGLKKNYEQYF. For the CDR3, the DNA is TGTGCCACCAGCAGAGATTACGGGACAGGGGGCTTGAAGAAAAACTACGAGCAGTACTTC.

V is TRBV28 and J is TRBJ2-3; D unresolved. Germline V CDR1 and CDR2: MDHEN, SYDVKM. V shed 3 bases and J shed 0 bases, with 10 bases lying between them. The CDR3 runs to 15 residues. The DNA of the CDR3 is TGTGCCAGCAGTTTCATATCCGGTAGCACAGATACGCAGTATTTT. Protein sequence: CASSFISGSTDTQYF.

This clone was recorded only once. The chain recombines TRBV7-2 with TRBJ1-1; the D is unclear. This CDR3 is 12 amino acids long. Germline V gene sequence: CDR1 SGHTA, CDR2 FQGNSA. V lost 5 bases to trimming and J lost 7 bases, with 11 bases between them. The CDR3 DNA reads TGTGCCAGCAGCACAAGGACCGGTGAAGCTTTCTTT. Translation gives CASSTRTGEAFF.

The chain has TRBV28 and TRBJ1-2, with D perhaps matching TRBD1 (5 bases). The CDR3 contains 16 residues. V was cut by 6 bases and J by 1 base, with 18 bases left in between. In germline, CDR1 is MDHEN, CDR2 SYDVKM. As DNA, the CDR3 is TGTGCCAGCAGCTTGATGTTACGGGACTTTAACTATGGCTACACCTTC. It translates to CASSLMLRDFNYGYTF.

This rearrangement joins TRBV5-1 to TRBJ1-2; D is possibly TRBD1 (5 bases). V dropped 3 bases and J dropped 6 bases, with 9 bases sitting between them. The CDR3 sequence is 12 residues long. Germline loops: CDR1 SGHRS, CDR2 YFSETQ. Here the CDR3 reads CASSSQGNGYTF. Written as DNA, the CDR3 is TGCGCCAGCAGCTCTCAGGGAAATGGCTACACCTTC.

CDR3: CASSLAREQYV. The DNA for the CDR3 is TGTGCCAGCAGCTTAGCTAGGGAACAGTACGTC. The chain has TRBV7-9 and TRBJ2-7; D not resolved. V lost 0 bases and J 10 bases, leaving 7 bases between the germline ends. The CDR3 spans 11 residues. Germline CDR1 and CDR2: SEHNR and FQNEAQ (reference sequence).

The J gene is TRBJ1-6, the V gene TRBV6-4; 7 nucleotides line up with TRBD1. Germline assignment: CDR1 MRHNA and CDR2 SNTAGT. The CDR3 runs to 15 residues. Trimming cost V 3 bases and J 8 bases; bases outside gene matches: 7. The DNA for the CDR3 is TGTGCCAGCAGTGAAGGGCAGGGGGGGGATTCACCCCTCCACTTT. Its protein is CASSEGQGGDSPLHF.

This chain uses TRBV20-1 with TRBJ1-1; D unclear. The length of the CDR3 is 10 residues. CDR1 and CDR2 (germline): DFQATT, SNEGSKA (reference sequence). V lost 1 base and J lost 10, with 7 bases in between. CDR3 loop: CSARVVGAFF. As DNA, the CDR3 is TGCAGTGCTAGAGTAGTCGGAGCTTTCTTT.

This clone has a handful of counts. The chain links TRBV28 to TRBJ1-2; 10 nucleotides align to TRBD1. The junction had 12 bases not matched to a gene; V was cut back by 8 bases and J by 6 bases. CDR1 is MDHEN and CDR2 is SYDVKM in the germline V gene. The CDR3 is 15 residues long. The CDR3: CASSDRGRSLHGYTF. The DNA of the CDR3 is TGTGCCAGCTCCGACAGGGGGCGTTCGCTTCATGGCTACACCTTC.

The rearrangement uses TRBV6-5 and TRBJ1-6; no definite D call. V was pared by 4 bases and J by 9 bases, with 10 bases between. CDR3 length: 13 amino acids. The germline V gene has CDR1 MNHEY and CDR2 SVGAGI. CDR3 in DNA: TGTGCCAGCAGTTCAGTTGACCTTTCACCCCTCCACTTT. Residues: CASSSVDLSPLHF.

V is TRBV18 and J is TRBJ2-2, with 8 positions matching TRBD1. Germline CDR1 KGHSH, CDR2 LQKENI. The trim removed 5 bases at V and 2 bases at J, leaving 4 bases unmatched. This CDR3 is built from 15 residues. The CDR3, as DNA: TGTGCCAGCTCAGGGGGACAGGCCAACACCGGGGAGCTGTTTTTT. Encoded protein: CASSGGQANTGELFF. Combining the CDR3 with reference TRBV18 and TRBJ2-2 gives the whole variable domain NAGVMQNPRHLVRRRGQEARLRCSPMKGHSHVYWYRQLPEEGLKFMVYLQKENIIDESGMPKERFSAEFPKEGPSILRIQQVVRGDSAAYFCASSGGQANTGELFFGEGSRLTVL.

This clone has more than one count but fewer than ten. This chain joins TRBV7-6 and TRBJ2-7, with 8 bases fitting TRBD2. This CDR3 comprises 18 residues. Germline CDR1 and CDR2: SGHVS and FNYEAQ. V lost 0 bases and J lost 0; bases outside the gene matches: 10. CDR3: CASSLAGLGGTRSYEQYF. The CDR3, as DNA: TGTGCCAGCAGCTTAGCGGGACTAGGCGGGACCCGCTCCTACGAGCAGTACTTC.

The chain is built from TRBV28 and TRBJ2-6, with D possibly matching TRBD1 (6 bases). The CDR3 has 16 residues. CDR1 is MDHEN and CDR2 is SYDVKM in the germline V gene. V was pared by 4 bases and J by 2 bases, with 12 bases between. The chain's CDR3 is CASSSNTGPGANVLTF. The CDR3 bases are TGTGCCAGCAGTTCAAATACAGGGCCTGGGGCCAACGTCCTGACTTTC.

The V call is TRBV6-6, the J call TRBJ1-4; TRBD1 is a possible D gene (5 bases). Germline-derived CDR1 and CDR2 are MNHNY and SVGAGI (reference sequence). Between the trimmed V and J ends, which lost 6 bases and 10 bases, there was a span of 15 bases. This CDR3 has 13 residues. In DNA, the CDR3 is TGTGCCAGCAGCCAAGGGGTCCATCTAAAACTGTTTTTT. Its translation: CASSQGVHLKLFF.

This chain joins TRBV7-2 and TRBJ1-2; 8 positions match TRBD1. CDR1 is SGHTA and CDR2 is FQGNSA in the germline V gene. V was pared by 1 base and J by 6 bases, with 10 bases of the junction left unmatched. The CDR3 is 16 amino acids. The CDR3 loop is CASSLDGRGRSDGYTF. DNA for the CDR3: TGTGCCAGCAGCTTAGATGGCAGGGGGCGTTCAGATGGCTACACCTTC.

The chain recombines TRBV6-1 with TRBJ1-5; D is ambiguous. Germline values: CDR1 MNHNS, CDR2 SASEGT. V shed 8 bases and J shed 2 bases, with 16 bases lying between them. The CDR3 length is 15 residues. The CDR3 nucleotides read TGTGCCAGCCGATCCAGTCCCCTTGGCAATCAGCCCCAGCATTTT. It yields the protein CASRSSPLGNQPQHF.

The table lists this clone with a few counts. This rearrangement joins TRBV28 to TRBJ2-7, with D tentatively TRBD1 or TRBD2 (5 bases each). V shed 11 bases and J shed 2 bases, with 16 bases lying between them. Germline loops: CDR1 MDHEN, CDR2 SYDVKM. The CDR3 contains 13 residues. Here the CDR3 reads CASRPQGAYEQYF. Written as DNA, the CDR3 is TGTGCCTCCCGCCCCCAGGGAGCCTACGAGCAGTACTTC.